One sample yielded the 10 T cell receptor beta chains listed below, sequenced in a study of T cell responses to AZD1222 COVID-19 vaccine. Some clones are missing from TCRdb's copy, which holds only in-frame ones; the method was immunoSEQ multiplex PCR. Of some 130,000 clones listed, about 91% are singletons. The source material was peripheral blood, sampled on day 0 of AZD1222 vaccination. All receptors come from an adult in good health.

The chain joins TRBV11-2 to TRBJ2-7, with D possibly TRBD2 on 5 matching bases. Germline-derived CDR1 and CDR2 are SGHAT and FQNNGV. Trimming pared 5 bases from V and 0 bases from J, leaving 14 bases between. The CDR3 has 15 amino acids. DNA for the CDR3: TGTGCCAGCAGCCCCTCTTTCGGGAACTCCTACGAGCAGTACTTC. The encoded protein is CASSPSFGNSYEQYF.

The chain joins TRBV28 to TRBJ1-1, with D hard to call. The germline CDR1 and CDR2 sequences are MDHEN and SYDVKM. The germline V and J ends were trimmed by 2 bases and 1 base, with 5 bases remaining between them. The CDR3 extends over 13 amino acids. CDR3 residues: CASSLLANTEAFF. CDR3 DNA sequence: TGTGCCAGCAGTTTACTGGCGAACACTGAAGCTTTCTTT.

This chain links TRBV28 with TRBJ1-2; possible D gene TRBD1, 5 bases. Germline V CDR1 and CDR2: MDHEN, SYDVKM. Trimming stripped 7 bases from V and 3 bases from J, with 12 bases between. The CDR3 totals 13 residues. In nucleotides, the CDR3 is TGTGCCAGCACTTGGGGAGGGGACTATGGCTACACCTTC. Translation: CASTWGGDYGYTF.

CDR3 sequence: CASSLVGPTTDTQYF. The CDR3 DNA reads as TGCGCCAGCAGCCTAGTAGGCCCCACCACAGATACGCAGTATTTT. The chain carries TRBV5-1 and TRBJ2-3; D not certain. Germline V CDR1 and CDR2: SGHRS, YFSETQ. This CDR3 comprises 15 residues. V was shortened by 4 bases and J by 2 bases, with 14 bases between the two germline ends. Variable domain in full (rest from reference TRBV5-1 and TRBJ2-3): KAGVTQTPRYLIKTRGQQVTLSCSPISGHRSVSWYQQTPGQGLQFLFEYFSETQRNKGNFPGRFSGRQFSNSRSEMNVSTLELGDSALYLCASSLVGPTTDTQYFGPGTRLTVL.

The chain recombines TRBV7-9 with TRBJ2-7; 7 nucleotides agree with TRBD2. V gave up 1 base and J gave up 1 base; unmatched junction bases: 7. CDR1 is SEHNR, CDR2 FQNEAQ, per germline (reference sequence). This CDR3 has 16 residues. The CDR3 is CASSLVGGSRSYEQYF. The CDR3 DNA sequence: TGTGCCAGCAGCTTAGTAGGCGGGAGTAGGTCCTACGAGCAGTACTTC. The full variable domain, completed using reference TRBV7-9 and TRBJ2-7, is DTGVSQNPRHKITKRGQNVTFRCDPISEHNRLYWYRQTLGQGPEFLTYFQNEAQLEKSRLLSDRFSAERPKGSFSTLEIQRTEQGDSAMYLCASSLVGGSRSYEQYFGPGTRLTVT.

The rearrangement uses TRBV28 and TRBJ2-7; 8 bases match TRBD2. V trimming: 10 bases; J trimming: 0 bases; junction bases outside the gene matches: 5. CDR3 length: 13 amino acids. Germline lookup yields CDR1 MDHEN and CDR2 SYDVKM. In DNA, the CDR3 is TGTGCCATTGTCGGGAGGGTCTCCTACGAGCAGTACTTC. Translation gives CAIVGRVSYEQYF.

The chain couples TRBV4-1 to TRBJ1-4, with 7 bases identical to TRBD1. The germline gives CDR1 MGHRA, CDR2 YSYEKL. The CDR3 sequence is 12 residues long. Unmatched junction bases numbered 3, after V lost 6 bases and J lost 8 bases. CDR3 nucleotide sequence: TGCGCCAGCAGGGGCAGGGGGGAAAAACTGTTTTTT. Protein product: CASRGRGEKLFF.

The V gene is TRBV2, the J gene TRBJ1-2; D call uncertain. The CDR3 extends over 10 amino acids. Germline CDR1 reads SNHLY; CDR2 reads FYNNEI. Trimming left V 7 bases short and J 3 bases short, with 3 bases between. In DNA, the CDR3 is TGTGCCAGCACTGACTATGGCTACACCTTC. Its translation is CASTDYGYTF. The complete variable domain, with remaining parts taken from reference TRBV2 and TRBJ1-2, reads EPEVTQTPSHQVTQMGQEVILRCVPISNHLYFYWYRQILGQKVEFLVSFYNNEISEKSEIFDDQFSVERPDGSNFTLKIRSTKLEDSAMYFCASTDYGYTFGSGTRLTVV.

This clone was seen only a few times. This rearrangement joins TRBV6-2 or TRBV6-3 to TRBJ1-1; no reliable D call. With 0 bases removed from V and 4 bases from J, the gap between germline ends came to 9 bases. This CDR3 spans 14 amino acids. Germline assignment: CDR1 MNHEY and CDR2 SVGEGT. In nucleotides, the CDR3 is TGTGCCAGCAGTTACTCAATACCTATCACTGAAGCTTTCTTT. This translates into CASSYSIPITEAFF.

This chain uses TRBV19 with TRBJ1-5; D is unresolved. The V end was cut by 3 bases, the J end by 3 bases, with 9 bases between. This CDR3 spans 14 amino acids. Germline V lookup: CDR1 LNHDA, CDR2 SQIVND (reference sequence). CDR3 sequence reads: CASSISRTNQPQHF. The CDR3 nucleotides are TGTGCCAGTAGTATTAGTAGAACCAATCAGCCCCAGCATTTT.